The 8 T cell receptor beta chains below come from one sample, sequenced in a study of brain T cells in children with intractable seizures. Indicated time point: blood from clinic visit 5 months post-surgery; TSC patient then seizure free. Clones were read by immunoSEQ multiplex PCR, and TCRdb kept only the in-frame ones, dropping some. The table shows under 400,000 clones, with over 90% occurring only once. The sequencing used peripheral blood, collected around 5 months after surgery. The receptors derive from a boy less than two years old with tuberous sclerosis and intractable seizures.

This chain links TRBV4-2 with TRBJ2-1, with D possibly being TRBD2 (7 bases). Trimming removed 1 base at V and 7 bases at J, with 14 bases between. The CDR3 has 15 residues. Germline assignment: CDR1 LGHNA and CDR2 YNFKEQ. CDR3 in amino acids: CASSQGGGGLNEQFF. As DNA, the CDR3 is TGTGCCAGCAGCCAAGGGGGCGGGGGCCTTAATGAGCAGTTCTTC.

Here the CDR3 DNA reads TGTGCCAGCAGCTCCTCCGGCCAGGTTTCGATCCCTGGATATGGCTACACCTTC. Translated: CASSSSGQVSIPGYGYTF. The V and J genes are TRBV13 and TRBJ1-2; no definite D call. V gave up 4 bases and J gave up 5 bases, with 26 bases separating them. The CDR3 sequence is 18 residues long. CDR1 and CDR2 from the germline V gene are PRHDT and FYEKMQ (reference sequence).

The chain employs TRBV6-1 and TRBJ2-2, with D unclear. The CDR3 length is 13 residues. With 1 base removed from V and 6 bases from J, the gap between germline ends came to 6 bases. CDR1 and CDR2 from the germline V gene are MNHNS and SASEGT. As DNA, the CDR3 is TGTGCCAGCAGTGAAGGGCTCGCCGGGGAGCTGTTTTTT. This translates into CASSEGLAGELFF.

The chain couples TRBV11-2 to TRBJ1-3; possibly TRBD1 for D (5 bases). V gave up 0 bases and J gave up 5 bases, with 11 bases separating them. This CDR3 region has 15 residues. Germline V gene lookup returns CDR1 SGHAT and CDR2 FQNNGV. This CDR3 is CASSLDRVRRNTIYF. CDR3 in DNA: TGTGCCAGCAGCTTAGACAGGGTGAGAAGAAACACCATATATTTT.

The rearrangement joins TRBV18 to TRBJ1-2; tentative D call: TRBD1 (5 bases). CDR3 length: 13 residues. Germline V lookup: CDR1 KGHSH, CDR2 LQKENI. Trimming took off 3 bases at V and 8 bases at J, with 13 bases between the two ends. This CDR3 is CASSPQGGGGYTF. The DNA of the CDR3 is TGTGCCAGCTCACCCCAGGGCGGTGGCGGCTACACCTTC.

This chain's CDR3 is CASSGGLSTTEAFF. DNA for the CDR3: TGTGCCAGCAGCGGGGGACTGAGCACCACTGAAGCTTTCTTT. V gene TRBV9 combines with J gene TRBJ1-1; D is perhaps TRBD1 (5 bases). This CDR3 contains 14 residues. Per germline, CDR1 SGDLS and CDR2 YYNGEE. Trimming shortened V by 3 bases and J by 4 bases, and 13 bases separated the two germline ends.

The J gene is TRBJ1-1, the V gene TRBV19; D might be TRBD1 (6 bases). Germline V gene data show CDR1 as LNHDA and CDR2 as SQIVND (reference sequence). Trimming pared 0 bases from V and 1 base from J, leaving 6 bases between. The CDR3 covers 14 residues. The chain's CDR3 is CASSIDRGNTEAFF. CDR3 nucleotide sequence: TGTGCCAGTAGTATAGACAGGGGGAACACTGAAGCTTTCTTT.

This clone has only one observation. The gene calls are TRBV24-1 and TRBJ2-7, with no clear D. Germline loops: CDR1 KGHDR, CDR2 SFDVKD. V was trimmed by 9 bases and J by 7 bases, leaving 18 bases between them. The CDR3 runs to 13 residues. Here the CDR3 reads CATPPVTLEEQYF. The CDR3 nucleotides are TGTGCCACCCCGCCTGTGACCCTAGAAGAGCAGTACTTC.